Each of the 30 T cell receptor beta chains below was sequenced from the same sample in a study of beta chain features in type 1 diabetes. Study-wide points: Moderately but significantly shorter TCRB CDR3s were found in Type 1 diabetes patients in all four CD4+ subsets.

Every isolated RNA sample was fully reverse transcribed, so sequencing captured expressed TCRB transcripts. Data came from immunoSEQ multiplex PCR; TCRdb stores just in-frame clones and leaves some out. This table holds about 280,000 clones, approximately 15% found once. These receptors' targets are unknown. Sequencing was done on a sample of naive CD4+ T cells from blood. These receptors all stem from a man aged 18-30 years with type 1 diabetes.

J is TRBJ2-2 and V is TRBV5-1; TRBD1 aligns across 7 bases. The length of the CDR3 is 16 residues. Germline V gives CDR1 SGHRS, CDR2 YFSETQ. After removal of 5 bases from V and 2 bases from J, the junction contained 9 bases not matched to a gene. DNA of the CDR3: TGCGCCAGCAGTGTTTTCGGGACAGCTAACACCGGGGAGCTGTTTTTT. It yields the protein CASSVFGTANTGELFF.

The J gene is TRBJ1-1, the V gene TRBV7-2, with D perhaps TRBD1 (6 bases). The CDR3 covers 16 residues. In germline, CDR1 is SGHTA, CDR2 FQGNSA. The V end lost 3 bases, the J end lost 0 bases, and 14 bases lay between the germline ends. Here the CDR3 reads CASSLGRGKMNTEAFF. In DNA form, the CDR3 reads TGTGCCAGCAGCTTGGGCAGGGGTAAAATGAACACTGAAGCTTTCTTT.

This clone has only a few counts. This sequence joins TRBV2 and TRBJ2-2, with 9 bases aligning to TRBD2. V trimming: 6 bases; J trimming: 1 base; junction bases outside the gene matches: 3. The CDR3 is made up of 15 amino acids. CDR1 SNHLY and CDR2 FYNNEI come from the germline V gene. The CDR3 nucleotides are TGTGCCAGCAGACTTAGCGGGAGGAACACCGGGGAGCTGTTTTTT. Its translation is CASRLSGRNTGELFF. The full variable domain, with the rest looked up from reference TRBV2 and TRBJ2-2, is EPEVTQTPSHQVTQMGQEVILRCVPISNHLYFYWYRQILGQKVEFLVSFYNNEISEKSEIFDDQFSVERPDGSNFTLKIRSTKLEDSAMYFCASRLSGRNTGELFFGEGSRLTVL.

This clone occurred a few times. The V gene is TRBV30, the J gene TRBJ1-5; 9 nucleotides align to TRBD1. Germline V lookup: CDR1 GTSNPN, CDR2 SVGIG (reference sequence). The CDR3 consists of 17 residues. V lost 0 bases, J lost 3 bases, and 9 bases stayed unmatched. In nucleotides, the CDR3 is TGTGCCTGGAGTGTGTTCTGGGGACAGGGCTCCAATCAGCCCCAGCATTTT. Translating gives CAWSVFWGQGSNQPQHF.

This clone was seen a few times. This CDR3 reads CAISERENYGYTF. CDR3 nucleotide sequence: TGTGCCATCAGTGAGCGAGAAAACTATGGCTACACCTTC. This chain uses TRBV10-3 with TRBJ1-2; the D is unclear. Between the trimmed V and J ends, which lost 2 bases and 2 bases, there was a span of 6 bases. CDR3 size: 13 residues. Germline values: CDR1 ENHRY, CDR2 SYGVKD.

The chain uses TRBV7-2 and TRBJ2-2; 9 bases are a match to TRBD2. The CDR3 spans 17 residues. The J segment lost 0 bases and the V segment lost 3 bases, leaving 5 bases of the junction unmatched. Germline V gene lookup returns CDR1 SGHTA and CDR2 FQGNSA. The CDR3 is CASSFPRGGANTGELFF. CDR3 in DNA: TGTGCCAGCAGCTTCCCCCGCGGGGGGGCGAACACCGGGGAGCTGTTTTTT. Together with reference TRBV7-2 and TRBJ2-2, the CDR3 gives the full variable domain: GAGVSQSPSNKVTEKGKDVELRCDPISGHTALYWYRQSLGQGLEFLIYFQGNSAPDKSGLPSDRFSAERTGGSVSTLTIQRTQQEDSAVYLCASSFPRGGANTGELFFGEGSRLTVL.

The chain links TRBV28 to TRBJ2-4; possible D gene TRBD1, 5 bases. Germline V gives CDR1 MDHEN, CDR2 SYDVKM. The germline V and J ends were trimmed by 9 bases and 10 bases, with 22 bases remaining between them. The CDR3 consists of 14 residues. CDR3 region: CASGTPSNPGIQYF. The CDR3 DNA follows: TGTGCCAGTGGAACCCCTTCTAACCCAGGGATTCAGTACTTC.

CDR3 sequence (DNA): TGCGCCAGCAGCTTGGTAGGGACCCGGGGGAATGAGCAGTTCTTC. It translates to CASSLVGTRGNEQFF. The gene calls are TRBV5-1 and TRBJ2-1, with D perhaps matching TRBD2 (6 bases). V was trimmed by 0 bases and J by 7 bases, leaving 14 bases between them. Germline V gene data show CDR1 as SGHRS and CDR2 as YFSETQ. The length of the CDR3 is 15 residues.

This clone turned up a few times. V is TRBV15 and J is TRBJ2-3; no clear D gene. The V and J ends lost 0 bases and 6 bases respectively, with 7 bases between them. The germline V gene has CDR1 LNHNV and CDR2 YYDKDF (reference sequence). The CDR3 runs 13 residues. The CDR3 region has the DNA TGTGCCACCAGCAGAGATGGCTCGGATACGCAGTATTTT. Residues: CATSRDGSDTQYF.

Only a few counts were recorded for this clone. This specimen includes other DNA sequences encoding the same CDR3. The chain joins TRBV9 to TRBJ1-5; possibly TRBD1 for D (6 bases). Germline V gives CDR1 SGDLS, CDR2 YYNGEE. V was clipped by 4 bases and J by 0 bases, with 11 bases between them. CDR3 length equals 15 residues. The DNA for the CDR3 is TGTGCCAGCAGCAGGGGGGGGCTTAGCAATCAGCCCCAGCATTTT. This translates into CASSRGGLSNQPQHF.

This clone came up a few times. This rearrangement joins TRBV30 to TRBJ1-2; D is perhaps TRBD1 (6 bases). Deletions cut 3 bases from V and 2 bases from J, with 13 bases between. CDR1 and CDR2 (germline): GTSNPN, SVGIG (reference sequence). The CDR3 consists of 14 residues. The CDR3 loop is CAWRGAGANYGYTF. The CDR3 DNA is TGTGCCTGGAGGGGTGCAGGGGCCAACTATGGCTACACCTTC.

This clone came up a few times. The rearrangement uses TRBV10-3 and TRBJ1-4; D not resolved. CDR3 length: 15 amino acids. In germline, CDR1 is ENHRY, CDR2 SYGVKD. With 3 bases removed from V and 4 bases from J, the gap between germline ends came to 12 bases. DNA of the CDR3: TGTGCCATCAGTGATTCGGTACTAGGTAATGAAAAACTGTTTTTT. Its translation: CAISDSVLGNEKLFF.

The genes are TRBV9 and TRBJ2-2, with TRBD2 as a possible D gene (6 bases). This CDR3 has 15 amino acids. The ends were cut back, 4 bases at V and 2 bases at J, with 12 bases in the middle. Germline V gives CDR1 SGDLS, CDR2 YYNGEE. This CDR3 is CASSWRGHNTGELFF. CDR3 nucleotide sequence: TGTGCCAGCAGCTGGCGGGGTCACAACACCGGGGAGCTGTTTTTT.

A few counts support this clone. The chain couples TRBV7-8 to TRBJ2-3; the D is unclear. Germline loops: CDR1 SGHVS, CDR2 FQNEAQ. Trimming removed 4 bases from V and 4 bases from J, with 15 bases in between. There are 15 residues in the CDR3. CDR3 region: CASSWRLMAADTQYF. DNA of the CDR3: TGTGCCAGCAGCTGGAGATTGATGGCGGCAGATACGCAGTATTTT. Supplemented by reference TRBV7-8 and TRBJ2-3, the full variable domain reads GAGVSQSPRYKVAKRGQDVALRCDPISGHVSLFWYQQALGQGPEFLTYFQNEAQLDKSGLPSDRFFAERPEGSVSTLKIQRTQQEDSAVYLCASSWRLMAADTQYFGPGTRLTVL.

V and J are TRBV4-1 and TRBJ1-3, with TRBD1 matching over 10 bases. The CDR3 covers 16 residues. The germline gives CDR1 MGHRA, CDR2 YSYEKL. With V trimmed by 3 bases and J by 3 bases, 5 bases remained unmatched. The CDR3 reads CASSQPTGGIGNTIYF. The CDR3 nucleotides are TGCGCCAGCAGCCAGCCGACAGGGGGCATTGGAAACACCATATATTTT.

This clone was counted a few times. The chain joins TRBV27 to TRBJ2-5, with D tentatively TRBD2 (6 bases). The V end was cut by 7 bases, the J end by 2 bases, with 17 bases between. There are 15 residues in the CDR3. Per the germline V gene, CDR1 is MNHEY and CDR2 is SMNVEV (reference sequence). The CDR3 loop is CASKKLGGPQETQYF. CDR3 coding DNA: TGTGCCAGCAAAAAGCTCGGGGGACCTCAAGAGACCCAGTACTTC.

This clone came up a few times. The chain has TRBV27 and TRBJ2-3; the match to TRBD2 covers 7 bases. V was pared by 2 bases and J by 0 bases, with 11 bases of the junction left unmatched. This CDR3 region has 18 residues. In germline, CDR1 is MNHEY, CDR2 SMNVEV (reference sequence). CDR3 region: CASSLGPKRGPSTDTQYF. The CDR3 nucleotides read TGTGCCAGCAGTTTAGGGCCCAAGCGGGGCCCGAGCACAGATACGCAGTATTTT.

V usage is TRBV11-2 and J usage is TRBJ2-1; TRBD2 is a possible D gene (7 bases). Germline CDR1 reads SGHAT; CDR2 reads FQNNGV. This CDR3 contains 16 residues. The V gene lost 1 base and the J gene lost 4 bases, with 14 bases spanning the gap. CDR3 sequence (DNA): TGTGCCAGCAGCTTAGTGCGGCGGGGGCCTTACAATGAGCAGTTCTTC. This encodes CASSLVRRGPYNEQFF.

This chain uses TRBV7-2 with TRBJ2-6, with a weak D call TRBD2 (8 bases). This CDR3 is 15 amino acids long. In germline, CDR1 is SGHTA, CDR2 FQGNSA. Between the trimmed V and J ends, which lost 5 bases and 4 bases, there was a span of 12 bases. The CDR3 bases are TGTGCCAGCAGCCCGGGAGGGGGCGGGGCCAACGTCCTGACTTTC. Translating it yields CASSPGGGGANVLTF.

This chain links TRBV5-6 with TRBJ2-3; D may be TRBD1 (5 bases). The V gene lost 0 bases and the J gene lost 3 bases, with 8 bases spanning the gap. The CDR3 loop spans 14 amino acids. Germline assignment: CDR1 SGHDT and CDR2 YYEEEE. The DNA of the CDR3 is TGTGCCAGCAGCTTGGGACAGCGAACAGATACGCAGTATTTT. Protein product: CASSLGQRTDTQYF.

This clone was detected a few times. J is TRBJ1-2 and V is TRBV7-8; D gene uncertain. This CDR3 contains 11 residues. CDR1 is SGHVS, CDR2 FQNEAQ, per germline. Trimming cost V 5 bases and J 8 bases, with 9 bases left between them. As DNA, the CDR3 is TGTGCCAGCAGCACCGCGGGCGGCTACACCTTC. As protein: CASSTAGGYTF. The full variable domain, its missing parts supplied by reference TRBV7-8 and TRBJ1-2, is GAGVSQSPRYKVAKRGQDVALRCDPISGHVSLFWYQQALGQGPEFLTYFQNEAQLDKSGLPSDRFFAERPEGSVSTLKIQRTQQEDSAVYLCASSTAGGYTFGSGTRLTVV.

This chain joins TRBV30 and TRBJ2-1; D may be TRBD2 (5 bases). The V gene lost 5 bases and the J gene lost 0 bases, with 11 bases spanning the gap. This CDR3 has 14 amino acids. The germline CDR1 and CDR2 sequences are GTSNPN and SVGIG (reference sequence). The CDR3 sequence is CAWQLVSSYNEQFF. DNA for the CDR3: TGTGCCTGGCAACTAGTGAGCTCCTACAATGAGCAGTTCTTC. Together with reference TRBV30 and TRBJ2-1, the CDR3 gives the full variable domain: SQTIHQWPATLVQPVGSPLSLECTVEGTSNPNLYWYRQAAGRGLQLLFYSVGIGQISSEVPQNLSASRPQDRQFILSSKKLLLSDSGFYLCAWQLVSSYNEQFFGPGTRLTVL.

The chain carries TRBV4-1 and TRBJ1-5, with D hard to call. Per the germline V gene, CDR1 is MGHRA and CDR2 is YSYEKL. V was pared by 0 bases and J by 4 bases, with 4 bases between. The CDR3 has 13 residues. This CDR3 reads CASSQDPNQPQHF. DNA of the CDR3: TGCGCCAGCAGCCAAGATCCAAATCAGCCCCAGCATTTT.

This clone was observed a few times. The sample contains more than one DNA sequence encoding this CDR3. The chain carries TRBV9 and TRBJ2-3; D gene ambiguous. Germline V CDR1 and CDR2: SGDLS, YYNGEE. This CDR3 contains 14 residues. Trimming stripped 0 bases from V and 0 bases from J, with 5 bases between. The CDR3 DNA reads as TGTGCCAGCAGCGTAGCGGGTAGCACAGATACGCAGTATTTT. Translated, it gives CASSVAGSTDTQYF.

A remark on this clone: Other nucleotide sequences from this sample produce the same CDR3. The V call is TRBV5-1, the J call TRBJ2-7; TRBD1 matches 7 bases. Germline V gene lookup returns CDR1 SGHRS and CDR2 YFSETQ. V shed 4 bases and J 0 bases; nucleotides not matched to a gene: 4. There are 14 residues in the CDR3. CDR3 in amino acids: CASSLGDSSYEQYF. Here the CDR3 DNA reads TGCGCCAGCAGCCTCGGGGACAGCTCCTACGAGCAGTACTTC.

In this sample, this clone turned up a few times. The chain couples TRBV28 to TRBJ2-3; 9 positions agree with TRBD2. The CDR3 has 17 amino acids. Germline CDR1 is MDHEN and CDR2 is SYDVKM. J gave up 0 bases and V 3 bases, and 7 bases lay outside the gene matches. DNA of the CDR3: TGTGCCAGCAGTTTCCATCCCCTAGCGGGGAGCACAGATACGCAGTATTTT. Its protein product is CASSFHPLAGSTDTQYF. Looking up the rest from reference TRBV28 and TRBJ2-3 gives the full variable domain: DVKVTQSSRYLVKRTGEKVFLECVQDMDHENMFWYRQDPGLGLRLIYFSYDVKMKEKGDIPEGYSVSREKKERFSLILESASTNQTSMYLCASSFHPLAGSTDTQYFGPGTRLTVL.

This clone was detected a few times. The chain couples TRBV7-2 to TRBJ2-4, with TRBD2 matching over 12 bases. Germline V gene data show CDR1 as SGHTA and CDR2 as FQGNSA. The CDR3 length is 15 residues. Losses at the gene ends were 6 bases for V and 7 bases for J; bases not matched to a gene: 7. Here the CDR3 DNA reads TGTGCCAGCAGACTAGCGGGGGGTGAGGGGAACATTCAGTACTTC. Translation gives CASRLAGGEGNIQYF. The whole variable domain, filled in from reference TRBV7-2 and TRBJ2-4, reads GAGVSQSPSNKVTEKGKDVELRCDPISGHTALYWYRQSLGQGLEFLIYFQGNSAPDKSGLPSDRFSAERTGGSVSTLTIQRTQQEDSAVYLCASRLAGGEGNIQYFGAGTRLSVL.

This clone came up a few times. J is TRBJ2-7 and V is TRBV25-1; a possible D gene is TRBD1 (5 bases). The CDR3 has 11 amino acids. The germline V gene encodes CDR1 MGHDK and CDR2 SYGVNS. V lost 7 bases, J lost 6 bases, and 10 bases lay in between. The CDR3 sequence: CASTGYVEQYF. The CDR3 coding sequence is TGTGCCAGCACAGGGTACGTCGAGCAGTACTTC.

The chain carries TRBV6-6 and TRBJ2-7; no firm D call. CDR3 length: 13 amino acids. The germline V gene has CDR1 MNHNY and CDR2 SVGAGI (reference sequence). The ends were cut back, 6 bases at V and 5 bases at J, with 14 bases in the middle. CDR3 nucleotides: TGTGCCAGCAGCACCCCTCCTAGACACGAGCAGTACTTC. The encoded protein is CASSTPPRHEQYF.

This clone turned up a few times. This chain joins TRBV5-1 and TRBJ1-1; no definite D call. CDR1 and CDR2 from the germline V gene are SGHRS and YFSETQ. The ends were cut back, 0 bases at V and 0 bases at J, with 15 bases in the middle. There are 17 residues in the CDR3. CDR3 region: CASSLDGGRTMNTEAFF. The CDR3 nucleotides are TGCGCCAGCAGCTTGGACGGCGGACGGACTATGAACACTGAAGCTTTCTTT.